The 27 T cell receptor beta chains below were found in one sample sequenced in a study of tumor and adjacent non-tumor tissue in lung cancer. TCRbeta libraries were built with three rounds of nested PCR, modified from ARM-PCR. TCRdb redid the calling of the multiplex PCR reads with MiXCR, one entry per CDR3 protein. The sample has approximately 90,000 distinct CDR3 sequences, around 59% seen once; the top ten hold 15%. No cell sorting was done before RNA was extracted from the tissue. Sequencing was carried out using lung tumor tissue. The source of these receptors is a man between 65 and 85 years old with non-small cell lung cancer.

Comments on this clonotype: An end of the junction does not agree with germline; a read error may underlie this. The gene calls are TRBV4-1 and TRBJ1-2; TRBD1 is a possible D gene (6 bases). CDR1 and CDR2 (germline): MGHRA, YSYEKL. The CDR3 runs 14 residues. In DNA, the CDR3 is TGCGCCAGCAGCCAACATCGGCCTGGCGGGGGCTACTCCTTC. As protein: CASSQHRPGGGYSF.

To note about this clonotype: The junction departs from the called germline gene at one end, perhaps through a read error. The chain has TRBV6-1 and TRBJ1-1, with unresolved D. This CDR3 has 13 amino acids. Germline V gives CDR1 MNHNS, CDR2 SASEGT. This chain's CDR3 is CVSSQAENTEAFF. The CDR3 DNA follows: TGTGTCAGCAGTCAGGCAGAGAACACTGAAGCTTTCTTT.

The sample holds many counts of this clonotype. V gene TRBV4-1 combines with J gene TRBJ1-4; D gene uncertain. The CDR3 sequence is 16 residues long. V was shortened by 0 bases and J by 0 bases, with 8 bases between the two germline ends. Germline V gene sequence: CDR1 MGHRA, CDR2 YSYEKL. The CDR3 DNA reads as TGCGCCAGCAGCCAAGATCCTCCGCCAACTAATGAAAAACTGTTTTTT. Translated, it gives CASSQDPPPTNEKLFF.

Details on this clonotype: A junction boundary mismatches the germline segment, possibly from a read error. This chain joins TRBV11-3 and TRBJ2-2, with D perhaps TRBD1 (6 bases). The CDR3 is made up of 15 amino acids. Germline lookup yields CDR1 SGHNT and CDR2 YENEEA. The CDR3 loop reads CASGAGALSTGELFF. DNA for the CDR3: TGTGCCAGCGGGGCAGGGGCTTTAAGCACCGGGGAGCTGTTTTTC.

As for this clonotype: This may be a read error: a much more frequent sequence differs by one nucleotide. This chain joins TRBV25-1 and TRBJ2-2; D unclear. The CDR3 sequence is 15 residues long. Germline V CDR1 and CDR2: MGHDK, SYGVNS. CDR3 sequence: CACSHPQANTGELFF. DNA of the CDR3: TGTGCCTGCAGTCACCCGCAAGCGAACACCGGGGAGCTGTTTTTT. The full variable domain, in which reference TRBV25-1 and TRBJ2-2 provide the parts outside the CDR3, is EADIYQTPRYLVIGTGKKITLECSQTMGHDKMYWYQQDPGMELHLIHYSYGVNSTEKGDLSSESTVSRIRTEHFPLTLESARPSHTSQYLCACSHPQANTGELFFGEGSRLTVL.

This clonotype came up once. The rearrangement uses TRBV5-4 and TRBJ2-3, with 8 bases that match TRBD2. This CDR3 spans 15 amino acids. V shed 0 bases, J shed 7 bases, and the junction held 7 bases outside the gene matches. Germline CDR1 SGHNT, CDR2 YYREEE (reference sequence). The CDR3 DNA follows: TGTGCCAGCAGCTTGGCCAGGCGCGGGAGGAATACGCAGTATTTT. Translating it yields CASSLARRGRNTQYF.

This clonotype was seen many times. V usage is TRBV6-6 and J usage is TRBJ1-3; D is ambiguous. Germline values: CDR1 MNHNY, CDR2 SVGAGI (reference sequence). The CDR3 has 13 residues. V gave up 8 bases and J gave up 1 base, with 9 bases separating them. The CDR3: CASAAASGNTIYF. The CDR3 DNA reads as TGTGCCAGCGCCGCGGCATCTGGAAACACCATATATTTT.

By sample share, this clonotype is medium-sized (0.01 to 0.1%). The chain links TRBV11-2 to TRBJ1-2; D is uncertain. Trimming took off 0 bases at V and 4 bases at J, with 9 bases between the two ends. Germline CDR1 is SGHAT and CDR2 is FQNNGV. CDR3 size: 14 residues. The chain's CDR3 is CASSLDFRSYGYTF. DNA for the CDR3: TGTGCCAGCAGCTTAGATTTTCGAAGCTATGGCTACACCTTC.

Many counts were recorded for this clonotype. Germline and junction disagree at one end, which may indicate a read error. This chain uses TRBV5-6 with TRBJ1-3, with unresolved D. Germline V lookup: CDR1 SGHDT, CDR2 YYEEEE. The CDR3 has 12 residues. The CDR3 loop is CASSSGFAKNDF. As DNA, the CDR3 is TGTGCCAGCAGCTCCGGGTTTGCAAAAAACGATTTT.

This clonotype was seen ten or more times. The chain uses TRBV6-1 and TRBJ1-3; 7 nucleotides agree with TRBD1. This CDR3 has 16 residues. CDR1 is MNHNS and CDR2 is SASEGT in the germline V gene. Unmatched junction bases numbered 10, after V lost 5 bases and J lost 3 bases. The CDR3 DNA sequence: TGTGCCAGCAGTAGAATCCGGACAGGAGTTGGAAACACCATATATTTT. Protein sequence: CASSRIRTGVGNTIYF.

V gene TRBV29-1 combines with J gene TRBJ2-7, with no clear D. Trimming cost V 7 bases and J 9 bases, with 19 bases left between them. From germline, CDR1 is SQVTM and CDR2 ANQGSEA. CDR3 length equals 12 residues. The CDR3 nucleotides read TGCAGCGGCGGCTCTAGTGCCGGCGTGCAGTACTTC. It is translated as CSGGSSAGVQYF.

The V and J genes are TRBV2 and TRBJ2-4, with D unclear. The CDR3 runs to 13 residues. The ends were cut back, 8 bases at V and 0 bases at J, with 8 bases in the middle. The germline V gene encodes CDR1 SNHLY and CDR2 FYNNEI. The DNA of the CDR3 is TGTGCCAGCGTTTCAATAGCCAAAAACATTCAGTACTTC. This encodes CASVSIAKNIQYF.

About this clonotype itself: A read error may produce the germline difference seen at one junction end. The chain joins TRBV28 to TRBJ1-2; D not certain. Germline loops: CDR1 MDHEN, CDR2 SYDVKM. The CDR3 runs to 12 residues. CDR3 sequence reads: CVSSLGIVGYTF. Written as DNA, the CDR3 is TGTGTCAGCAGTCTGGGAATAGTTGGCTACACCTTC.

This clonotype was detected once. The junction does not match germline at one end; this may be a read error. V and J are TRBV7-9 and TRBJ2-7; either TRBD1 or TRBD2 may supply D (5 bases each). The V gene's germline CDR1 is SEHNR and CDR2 FQNEAQ (reference sequence). The CDR3 length is 16 residues. In nucleotides, the CDR3 is TGTGCCAGTAGCTTAGTTGCAGGGACGAGGACCTACGAGCAGTACTTC. Its translation: CASSLVAGTRTYEQYF.

V usage is TRBV5-1 and J usage is TRBJ2-7, with a possible D match to TRBD2 (5 bases). Trimming removed 4 bases from V and 9 bases from J, with 17 bases in between. The CDR3 is 13 residues long. Germline CDR1 and CDR2: SGHRS and YFSETQ. The DNA for the CDR3 is TGCGCCAGCAGCCTAAACCCCGACTATGGGCAGTACTTC. The encoded protein is CASSLNPDYGQYF.

As concerns this clonotype: At one end the junction does not follow the germline gene, possibly because of a read error. The rearrangement links TRBV10-3 to TRBJ2-7; 12 bases match TRBD2. The CDR3 consists of 13 residues. Germline lookup yields CDR1 ENHRY and CDR2 SYGVKD. CDR3 coding DNA: TGTGCCATCGGACTAGCGGGAAGCTACGAGCACTACTTC. It codes for CAIGLAGSYEHYF.

About this clonotype: The junction shows a germline mismatch at one end, possibly a read error. V and J are TRBV4-2 and TRBJ1-5, with D unclear. Germline CDR1 reads LGHNA; CDR2 reads YNFKEQ. This CDR3 is 18 amino acids long. CDR3 in amino acids: CASSQVRMQGMSNQPHHF. CDR3 sequence (DNA): TGTGCCAGCAGCCAAGTGAGGATGCAAGGGATGAGCAATCAGCCCCATCATTTT.

By share, this clonotype counts as medium-sized. An end of the junction differs from the germline gene, which may be a read error. The J gene is TRBJ2-5, the V gene TRBV12-3 or TRBV12-4; D uncertain. CDR3 length: 16 residues. The CDR3 DNA reads TGTGCCAGCAGTTTAAAGAACCGCCGGAATCAAGGGACCCAGTACTTC. Amino acid sequence: CASSLKNRRNQGTQYF.

As for this clonotype: Its ends do not fully match the called genes, so a read error is possible. V usage is TRBV12-3 or TRBV12-4 and J usage is TRBJ2-2; 8 bases map to TRBD1. The CDR3 spans 14 residues. The CDR3 nucleotides read TGTGCCAACAGGGACAGGAGCAACATCGGGGAGCTGTTTTTT. This codes for CANRDRSNIGELFF.

With regard to this clonotype: It is likely a read error, because the conserved phenylalanine at the end of the CDR3 is missing. It is unclear where the CDR3 begins or ends on the DNA, so no DNA is shown, and the CDR3 is as TCRdb lists it. The J gene is TRBJ2-5, the V gene TRBV11-2; TRBD1 reflects the table's D call only, with no check against the DNA. The CDR3 has 15 residues if both end residues are counted. CDR1 and CDR2 (germline): SGHAT, FQNNGV. The CDR3 is CASSWTRTGQETRYL.

Notes on this clonotype: The CDR3 ends on some other residue instead of the conserved phenylalanine or tryptophan, so this is likely a read error. This CDR3 is CASSGSLDNQPQHL. The CDR3 nucleotides read TGTGCCAGCAGCGGCTCCCTTGACAATCAGCCCCAGCATCTT. The chain links TRBV6-5 to TRBJ1-5; unclear D gene. The V gene lost 6 bases and the J gene lost 3 bases, with 12 bases spanning the gap. The CDR3 loop spans 14 amino acids. CDR1 and CDR2 from the germline V gene are MNHEY and SVGAGI.

Details on this clonotype: The junction departs from the called germline gene at one end, perhaps through a read error. J is TRBJ1-5 and V is TRBV6-5; TRBD1 agrees at 10 bases. CDR1 and CDR2 (germline): MNHEY, SVGAGI. The CDR3 loop spans 15 amino acids. This CDR3 reads CVSRFGTGENQPQHF. The DNA for the CDR3 is TGTGTCAGCAGGTTCGGGACAGGGGAGAATCAGCCCCAGCATTTT.

This clonotype was counted once. The junction does not match germline at one end; this may be a read error. This chain links TRBV20-1 with TRBJ1-2; a possible D gene is TRBD1 (6 bases). The germline CDR1 and CDR2 sequences are DFQATT and SNEGSKA (reference sequence). The CDR3 consists of 13 residues. The CDR3 loop is CCAWDINPSDYTF. The CDR3 coding sequence is TGCTGTGCGTGGGACATAAACCCGAGTGACTACACCTTC.

This clonotype was observed at least ten times. The chain's CDR3 is CASSYSIRGLSTDTQYF. CDR3 nucleotide sequence: TGTGCCAGCAGTTACTCGATTCGGGGGCTTAGCACAGATACGCAGTATTTT. This rearrangement joins TRBV6-6 to TRBJ2-3; D possibly matches TRBD1 or TRBD2 (6 bases each). Trimming removed 0 bases from V and 0 bases from J, with 13 bases in between. This CDR3 has 17 amino acids. Germline V gene sequence: CDR1 MNHNY, CDR2 SVGAGI (reference sequence).

This clonotype was seen many times. V gene TRBV28 combines with J gene TRBJ1-2; the D is unclear. Trimming left V 6 bases short and J 5 bases short, with 7 bases between. Germline V CDR1 and CDR2: MDHEN, SYDVKM. The CDR3 is made up of 11 amino acids. CDR3 loop: CASRNWYGYTF. CDR3 coding DNA: TGTGCCAGCAGAAATTGGTATGGCTACACCTTC.

Note on this clonotype: Its ends do not fully match the called genes, so a read error is possible. The V gene is TRBV29-1, the J gene TRBJ2-1; D possibly corresponds to TRBD2 (5 bases). CDR3 length: 13 amino acids. Looked up from germline, CDR1 is SQVTM and CDR2 is ANQGSEA. The CDR3 DNA follows: TGCAGCGCTGGGGTCAGCGGCTACAATGAGCGGTTCTTC. Translation gives CSAGVSGYNERFF.

This clonotype was picked up many times. The chain combines TRBV30 with TRBJ1-1; D is unclear. The CDR3 has 10 residues. V was trimmed by 8 bases and J by 7 bases, leaving 11 bases between them. Germline V gene lookup returns CDR1 GTSNPN and CDR2 SVGIG (reference sequence). CDR3 in amino acids: CAGRRNEAFF. The CDR3 nucleotides read TGTGCCGGCAGGAGAAATGAAGCTTTCTTT.